This T cell receptor (beta chain) comes out of a study of cytomegalovirus exposure and HLA in healthy donors. The V gene end was trimmed by 6 bases and the J gene end by 5 bases; junction bases not matched to a gene: 10. Germline assignment: CDR1 MRHNA and CDR2 SNTAGT. CDR3 length: 15 amino acids. Both 60 Vbeta primers and 13 Jbeta primers went into the PCR. Assay used: immunoSEQ multiplex PCR; TCRdb lists only in-frame clones, some missing. The repertoire has some 130,000 clones, approximately 10% of them found once; the top ten carry more than 6.5%. Sequencing used PBMCs. The V call is TRBV6-4, the J call TRBJ2-1, with 7 nucleotides matching TRBD1. The origin of this receptor is a woman aged 35 to 49 in good health and CMV-seropositive. The CDR3 region has the DNA TGTGCCAGCAGGGGGGACAGACAGCAACACAATGAGCAGTTCTTC. Protein sequence: CASRGDRQQHNEQFF.